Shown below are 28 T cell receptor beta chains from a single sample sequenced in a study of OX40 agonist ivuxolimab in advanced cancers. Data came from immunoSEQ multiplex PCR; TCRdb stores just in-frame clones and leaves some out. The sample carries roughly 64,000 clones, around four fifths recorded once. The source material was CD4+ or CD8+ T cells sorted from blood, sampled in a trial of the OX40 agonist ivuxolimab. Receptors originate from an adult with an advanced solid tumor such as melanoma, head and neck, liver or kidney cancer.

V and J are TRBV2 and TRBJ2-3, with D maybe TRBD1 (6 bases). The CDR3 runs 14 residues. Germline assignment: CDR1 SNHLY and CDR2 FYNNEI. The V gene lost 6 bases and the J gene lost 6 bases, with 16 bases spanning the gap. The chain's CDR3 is CASRAGDTWDTQYF. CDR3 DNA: TGTGCCAGCAGAGCAGGGGACACATGGGATACGCAGTATTTT. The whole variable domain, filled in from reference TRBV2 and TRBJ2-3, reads EPEVTQTPSHQVTQMGQEVILRCVPISNHLYFYWYRQILGQKVEFLVSFYNNEISEKSEIFDDQFSVERPDGSNFTLKIRSTKLEDSAMYFCASRAGDTWDTQYFGPGTRLTVL.

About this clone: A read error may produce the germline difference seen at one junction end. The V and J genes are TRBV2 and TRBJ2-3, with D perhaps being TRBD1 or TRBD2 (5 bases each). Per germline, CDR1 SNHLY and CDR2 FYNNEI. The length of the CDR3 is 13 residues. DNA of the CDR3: TGTGCCAGCAGTGAGGGGACCACAGATACGCAGTGTTTT. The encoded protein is CASSEGTTDTQCF.

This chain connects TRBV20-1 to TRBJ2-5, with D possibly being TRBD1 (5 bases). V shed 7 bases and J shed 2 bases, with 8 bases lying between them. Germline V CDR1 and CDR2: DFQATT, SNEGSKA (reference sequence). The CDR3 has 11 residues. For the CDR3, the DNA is TGCAGTGGGGGCCTACAAGAGACCCAGTACTTC. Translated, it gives CSGGLQETQYF.

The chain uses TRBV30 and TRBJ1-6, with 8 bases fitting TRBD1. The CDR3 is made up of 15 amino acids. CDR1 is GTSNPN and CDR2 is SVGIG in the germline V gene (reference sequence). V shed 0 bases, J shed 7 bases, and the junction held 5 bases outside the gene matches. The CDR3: CAWSVRTGMNSPLHF. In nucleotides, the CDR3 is TGTGCCTGGAGTGTAAGGACAGGGATGAATTCACCCCTCCACTTT.

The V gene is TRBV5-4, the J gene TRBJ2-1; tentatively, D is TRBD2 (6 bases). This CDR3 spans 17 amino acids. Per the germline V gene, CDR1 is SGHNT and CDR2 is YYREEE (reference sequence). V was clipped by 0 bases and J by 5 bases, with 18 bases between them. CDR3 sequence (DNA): TGTGCCAGCAGCTTGGGGGGACTTGGTTGGGGAAACAATGAGCAGTTCTTC. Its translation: CASSLGGLGWGNNEQFF. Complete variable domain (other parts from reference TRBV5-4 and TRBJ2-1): ETGVTQSPTHLIKTRGQQVTLRCSSQSGHNTVSWYQQALGQGPQFIFQYYREEENGRGNFPPRFSGLQFPNYSSELNVNALELDDSALYLCASSLGGLGWGNNEQFFGPGTRLTVL.

The DNA for the CDR3 is TGTGCCAGCAACGACTGGGGGGAGGTGAACACTGAAGCTTTCTTT. As protein: CASNDWGEVNTEAFF. This sequence joins TRBV6-6 and TRBJ1-1, with a possible D match to TRBD1 (5 bases). Trimming cost V 7 bases and J 0 bases, with 15 bases left between them. Germline CDR1 MNHNY, CDR2 SVGAGI (reference sequence). This CDR3 has 15 amino acids.

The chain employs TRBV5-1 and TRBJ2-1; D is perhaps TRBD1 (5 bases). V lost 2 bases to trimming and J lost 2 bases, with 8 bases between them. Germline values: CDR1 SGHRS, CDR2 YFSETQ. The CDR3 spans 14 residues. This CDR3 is CASSLGATYNEQFF. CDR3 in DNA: TGCGCCAGCAGCTTAGGGGCCACCTACAATGAGCAGTTCTTC.

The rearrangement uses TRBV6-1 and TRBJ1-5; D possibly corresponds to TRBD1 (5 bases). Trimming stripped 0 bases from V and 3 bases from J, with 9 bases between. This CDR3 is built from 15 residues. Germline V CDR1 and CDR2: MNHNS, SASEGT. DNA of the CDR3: TGTGCCAGCAGTGAAGCCGGGGGGTACAATCAGCCCCAGCATTTT. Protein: CASSEAGGYNQPQHF.

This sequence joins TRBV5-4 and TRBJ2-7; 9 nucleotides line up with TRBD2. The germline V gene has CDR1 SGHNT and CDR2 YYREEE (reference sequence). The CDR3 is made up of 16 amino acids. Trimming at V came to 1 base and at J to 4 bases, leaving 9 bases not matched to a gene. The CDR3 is CASSLLRTSELYEQYF. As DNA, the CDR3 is TGTGCCAGCAGCTTGCTCAGGACTAGCGAGCTTTACGAGCAGTACTTC.

CDR3 nucleotides: TGTGCCAGCAGTGAGATAGCGGGCAGCACAGATACGCAGTATTTT. The encoded protein is CASSEIAGSTDTQYF. The chain couples TRBV2 to TRBJ2-3; 7 bases are shared with TRBD2. Germline V CDR1 and CDR2: SNHLY, FYNNEI. The length of the CDR3 is 15 residues. J lost 0 bases, V lost 3 bases, and 3 bases had no gene match.

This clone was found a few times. The CDR3 bases are TGTGCCAGCAGGGGGATCTCGGGACAGGGGGCACCGGCGGGGGCCAACGTCCTGACTTTC. Translated, it gives CASRGISGQGAPAGANVLTF. The rearrangement joins TRBV4-2 to TRBJ2-6; the match to TRBD1 covers 12 bases. The CDR3 runs to 20 residues. CDR1 is LGHNA and CDR2 is YNFKEQ in the germline V gene. J was trimmed by 4 bases and V by 6 bases; bases with no gene match: 16.

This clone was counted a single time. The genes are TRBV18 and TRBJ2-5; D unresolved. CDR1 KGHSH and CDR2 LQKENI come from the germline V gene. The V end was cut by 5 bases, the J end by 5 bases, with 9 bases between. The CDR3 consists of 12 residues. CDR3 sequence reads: CASSTLLETQYF. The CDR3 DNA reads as TGTGCCAGCTCAACTTTATTGGAGACCCAGTACTTC.

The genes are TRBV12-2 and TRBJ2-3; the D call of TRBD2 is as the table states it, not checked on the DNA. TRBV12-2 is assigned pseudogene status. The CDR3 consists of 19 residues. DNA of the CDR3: TGTGCAAGTCGCTTGTCAGGCGGGAGAGGTCCCTGGGGCACAGATACGCAGTATTTT. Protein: CASRLSGGRGPWGTDTQYF.

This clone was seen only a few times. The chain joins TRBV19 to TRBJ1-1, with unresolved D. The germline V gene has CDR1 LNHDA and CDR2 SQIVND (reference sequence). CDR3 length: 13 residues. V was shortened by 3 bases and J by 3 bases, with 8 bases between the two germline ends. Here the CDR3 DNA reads TGTGCCAGTAGTATCCGGGTCGACACTGAAGCTTTCTTT. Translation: CASSIRVDTEAFF.

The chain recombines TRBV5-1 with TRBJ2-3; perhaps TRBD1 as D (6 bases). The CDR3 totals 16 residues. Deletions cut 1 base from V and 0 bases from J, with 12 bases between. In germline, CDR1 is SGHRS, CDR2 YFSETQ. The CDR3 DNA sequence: TGCGCCAGCAGCTTGTCAGGGGATGCGAGCACAGATACGCAGTATTTT. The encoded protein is CASSLSGDASTDTQYF. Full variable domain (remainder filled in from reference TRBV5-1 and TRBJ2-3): KAGVTQTPRYLIKTRGQQVTLSCSPISGHRSVSWYQQTPGQGLQFLFEYFSETQRNKGNFPGRFSGRQFSNSRSEMNVSTLELGDSALYLCASSLSGDASTDTQYFGPGTRLTVL.

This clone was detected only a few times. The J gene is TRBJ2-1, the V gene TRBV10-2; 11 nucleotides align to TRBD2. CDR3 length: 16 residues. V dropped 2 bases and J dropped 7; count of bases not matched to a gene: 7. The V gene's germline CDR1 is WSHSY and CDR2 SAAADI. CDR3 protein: CASSELASGRQNEQFF. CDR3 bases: TGCGCCAGCAGTGAGCTAGCTAGCGGGAGGCAGAATGAGCAGTTCTTC.

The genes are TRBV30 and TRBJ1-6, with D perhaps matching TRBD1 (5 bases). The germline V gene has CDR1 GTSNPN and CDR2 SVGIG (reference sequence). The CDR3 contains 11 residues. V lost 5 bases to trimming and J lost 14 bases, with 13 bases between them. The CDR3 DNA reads TGTGCCTGGCTGAGGGGCCTGGCCCTCCACTTT. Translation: CAWLRGLALHF.

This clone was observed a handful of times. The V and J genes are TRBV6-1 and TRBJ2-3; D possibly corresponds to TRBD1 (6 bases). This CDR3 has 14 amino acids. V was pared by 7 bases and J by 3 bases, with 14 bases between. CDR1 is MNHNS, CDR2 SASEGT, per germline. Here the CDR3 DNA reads TGTGCCAGCATTCTGGGGGCTGGGACAGATACGCAGTATTTT. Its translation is CASILGAGTDTQYF.

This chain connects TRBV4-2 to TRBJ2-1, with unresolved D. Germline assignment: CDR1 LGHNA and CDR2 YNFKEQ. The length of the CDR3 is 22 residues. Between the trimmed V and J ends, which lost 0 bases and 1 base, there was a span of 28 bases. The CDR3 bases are TGTGCCAGCAGCCAAGATTCATACTGGTCAAGTTCTGACTTACCATCCTACAATGAGCAGTTCTTC. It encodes CASSQDSYWSSSDLPSYNEQFF.

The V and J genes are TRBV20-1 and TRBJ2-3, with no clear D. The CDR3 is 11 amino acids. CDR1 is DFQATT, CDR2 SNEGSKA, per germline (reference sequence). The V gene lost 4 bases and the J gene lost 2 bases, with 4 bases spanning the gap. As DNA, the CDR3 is TGCAGTGCTAAATCCACAGATACGCAGTATTTT. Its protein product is CSAKSTDTQYF.

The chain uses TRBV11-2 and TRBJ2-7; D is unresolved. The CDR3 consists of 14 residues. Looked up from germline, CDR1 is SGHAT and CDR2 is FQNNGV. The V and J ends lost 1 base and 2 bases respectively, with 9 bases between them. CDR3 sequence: CASSLVGQTYEQYF. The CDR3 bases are TGTGCCAGCAGCTTAGTAGGGCAGACCTACGAGCAGTACTTC.

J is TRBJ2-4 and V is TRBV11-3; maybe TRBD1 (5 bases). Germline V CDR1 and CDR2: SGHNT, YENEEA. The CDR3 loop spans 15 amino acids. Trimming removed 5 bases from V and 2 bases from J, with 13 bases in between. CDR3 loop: CASSVGAPPKNIQYF. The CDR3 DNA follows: TGTGCCAGCAGCGTAGGGGCCCCACCCAAAAACATTCAGTACTTC.

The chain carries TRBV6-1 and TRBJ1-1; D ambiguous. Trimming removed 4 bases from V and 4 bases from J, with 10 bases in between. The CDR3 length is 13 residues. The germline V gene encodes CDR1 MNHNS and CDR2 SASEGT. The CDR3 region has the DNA TGTGCCAGCAGTGGAGGGTCGGGCACTGAAGCTTTCTTT. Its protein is CASSGGSGTEAFF.

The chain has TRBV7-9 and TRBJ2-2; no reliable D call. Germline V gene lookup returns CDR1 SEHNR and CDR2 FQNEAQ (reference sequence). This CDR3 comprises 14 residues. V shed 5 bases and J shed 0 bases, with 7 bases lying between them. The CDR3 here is CASSPKTNTGELFF. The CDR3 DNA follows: TGTGCCAGCAGCCCGAAAACGAACACCGGGGAGCTGTTTTTT.

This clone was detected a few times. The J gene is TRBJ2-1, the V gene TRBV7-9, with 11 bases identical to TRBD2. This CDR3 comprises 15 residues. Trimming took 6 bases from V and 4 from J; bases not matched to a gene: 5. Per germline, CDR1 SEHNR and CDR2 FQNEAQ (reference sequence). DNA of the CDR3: TGTGCCAGCAGACTCGGGACTAGCGGTTACAATGAGCAGTTCTTC. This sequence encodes CASRLGTSGYNEQFF.

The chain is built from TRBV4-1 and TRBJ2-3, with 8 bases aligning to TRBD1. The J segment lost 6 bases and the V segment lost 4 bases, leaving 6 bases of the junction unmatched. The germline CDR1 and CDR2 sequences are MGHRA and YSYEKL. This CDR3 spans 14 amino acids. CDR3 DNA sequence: TGCGCCAGCAGCCGCCAGGGGGCTCAGGATACGCAGTATTTT. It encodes CASSRQGAQDTQYF.

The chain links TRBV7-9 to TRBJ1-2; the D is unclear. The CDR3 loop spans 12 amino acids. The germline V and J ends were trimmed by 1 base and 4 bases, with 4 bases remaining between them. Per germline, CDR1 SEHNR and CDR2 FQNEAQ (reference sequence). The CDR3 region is CASSLGTYGYTF. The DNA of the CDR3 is TGTGCCAGCAGCTTAGGAACCTATGGCTACACCTTC.

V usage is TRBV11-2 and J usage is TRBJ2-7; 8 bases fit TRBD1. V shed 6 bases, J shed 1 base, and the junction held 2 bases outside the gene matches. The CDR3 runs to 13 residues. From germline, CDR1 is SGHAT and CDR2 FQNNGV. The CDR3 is CASSRQGSYEQYF. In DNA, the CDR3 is TGTGCCAGCAGTCGACAGGGGTCCTACGAGCAGTACTTC. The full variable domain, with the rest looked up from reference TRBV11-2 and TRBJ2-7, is EAGVAQSPRYKIIEKRQSVAFWCNPISGHATLYWYQQILGQGPKLLIQFQNNGVVDDSQLPKDRFSAERLKGVDSTLKIQPAKLEDSAVYLCASSRQGSYEQYFGPGTRLTVT.